The clone carrying this TCR beta chain is a singleton in its sample. What it binds is not known. The sample comes from a study of long-term antiretroviral therapy in people with HIV. The CDR3 spans 13 residues. Germline V gives CDR1 LGHNT, CDR2 FRNRAP. Trimming took off 3 bases at V and 2 bases at J, with 5 bases between the two ends. Study-level points and caveats: From about 2003 to 2018, blood was obtained, possibly while participants received older ART regimens. Clonal populations expanded prior to ART predominated within the repertoire at all time points. HIV repertoires covered narrower CDR3 length ranges than controls did.

Runs used v3.0 of the immunoSEQ assay and were done at survey level. Method: immunoSEQ multiplex PCR; TCRdb's copy keeps in-frame clones and lacks some. This sample yields 35,000 to 50,000 clones, of which approximately 86% are seen a single time; roughly 5% belongs to the top ten. The sample here was unsorted PBMCs, taken 0.1 years before starting antiretroviral therapy. The source is a woman in her fifties or sixties with HIV. The chain has TRBV12-5 and TRBJ1-3; no firm D call. CDR3 loop: CASGLRPGNTIYF. As DNA, the CDR3 is TGTGCTAGTGGTTTACGGCCTGGAAACACCATATATTTT.